The clone carrying this T cell receptor (beta chain) showed up many times. The antigen is unknown. Over 190 million TCR-beta sequences from 15-18 subjects came out of each sequencing run. TCRdb fed the 5' RACE reads into MiXCR, producing one record per CDR3 protein. The sample has some 57,000 distinct CDR3 sequences, 3% to 4% seen once. The data belong to a study of neurological immune-mediated disorders. Findings and caveats of the study: Private repertoires in all groups were suggested, as expanded clones shared no CDR3 amino acid sequences across subjects.

The germline CDR1 and CDR2 sequences are SGHVS and FQNEAQ. V lost 4 bases and J lost 5; bases outside the gene matches: 9. The CDR3 totals 15 residues. This rearrangement joins TRBV7-8 to TRBJ2-7, with 9 bases that match TRBD1. The TCR was taken from a woman aged 55-69 years with multiple sclerosis. The specimen was PBMCs. The CDR3 spells CASSSIQGAQDEQYF. The CDR3, as DNA: TGTGCCAGCAGCTCGATACAGGGGGCCCAGGACGAGCAGTACTTC.